This TCR beta chain was profiled in a study of blood T cell repertoires in COVID-19. Across the study: From the United States, Italy and Spain came samples of acute and convalescent COVID-19. T cells, B-cell-depleted T cells, or PBMCs supplied cDNA or gDNA.

In the authors' workflow: Amplification from reference gene primers served as the basis for estimated nucleated cell counts. Sequencing was performed with immunoSEQ multiplex PCR; in TCRdb, only in-frame clones are kept and a portion is missing. V and J calls and clone size are those listed in that table; D and trimming were worked out from the DNA. The sample holds about 87,000 clones, roughly four fifths seen once. A note on this clone: This sample also contains other DNA sequences that code for the same CDR3.

CDR1 SGHRS and CDR2 YFSETQ come from the germline V gene. The CDR3 is made up of 14 amino acids. The V and J ends lost 4 bases and 0 bases, in that order; junction bases with no gene match: 3. This sequence joins TRBV5-1 and TRBJ1-1; 7 bases are shared with TRBD1. This receptor was taken from a woman in her seventies with acute or convalescent COVID-19. Sequenced sample: peripheral blood. CDR3 sequence: CASSQGTVNTEAFF. The CDR3 coding sequence is TGCGCCAGCAGCCAAGGGACAGTGAACACTGAAGCTTTCTTT.